This T cell receptor beta chain was recovered during a study of T-cell memory formation after mild COVID-19 (dated by TCRdb to the early 2020s). Regarding the study in general: Most TCR sequence clusters were specific to one of the two donors. In two donors, T-cell clones that expanded and contracted after mild COVID-19 were followed by sequencing TCRalpha and TCRbeta repertoires longitudinally. Two young, previously healthy adult volunteers, one female and one male, were included in the cohort. On the study overall, not on this receptor specifically: Balanced CD4/CD8 phenotypes were observed for clones contracting from day 15 to 85, whereas a bias towards CD4+ was observed for a second wave of clones expanding from day 15 to 37. Contracting CD4+ clones appeared mostly in the CM and EM memory subsets, whereas CD8+ clones were enriched in EMRA. The study covered only a couple of mild cases, and larger cohorts including severe cases with pre-infection samples were considered necessary. Some responding clones were found in pre-infection memory, which suggests that pre-existing cross-reactive memory T cells took part in the SARS-CoV-2 response. SARS-CoV-2 specificity was not confirmed for the second-wave clones peaking on day 37.

Trimming removed 5 bases from V and 5 bases from J; the gene matches leave 6 bases unexplained. The germline V gene supplies CDR1 SGHTA and CDR2 FQGNSA. The CDR3 contains 14 residues, cysteine and phenylalanine counted. Just the 42-base CDR3 DNA is kept, in frame starting at base 1. PBMCs were isolated by Ficoll-Paque density gradient centrifugation. The sequencer listed for this sample is Illumina NovaSeq 6000. TCRalpha and TCRbeta cDNA libraries were constructed by 5'RACE with constant-segment primers, with sample barcodes and unique molecular identifiers being introduced. RNA was extracted from every sample with Trizol reagent. Library amplification was performed in two PCR steps, and a second sample barcode and Illumina TruSeq adapters were introduced in the second step. Libraries were sequenced on an Illumina NovaSeq with 2 x 150 bp paired-end reads. Per the original workflow: The reads were demultiplexed and collapsed into UMI-guided consensus sequences using migec v1.2.7. Using mixcr v2.1.11, UMI consensuses were aligned to TRA and TRB V and J templates and then assembled into clonotypes. A clonotype was counted as expanded or contracted only when both edgeR and NoisET called the clonotype significant, with the noise models trained on biological replicates. For edgeR calls, the thresholds were a false discovery rate-adjusted p below 0.01 and a log2 fold-change of 1. As an exploratory analysis of dynamics, max-normalized trajectories of the 1000 most abundant clonotypes were examined with PCA combined with hierarchical clustering. Each responding clone was given a CD4 or CD8 phenotype based on the CD4+ and CD8+ repertoires, which had been sequenced separately. Using fastp at Q25 and MiXCR, TCRdb reprocessed the public reads and kept productive beta chains. Rows with one shared CDR3 protein collapse into an entry with the most common genes and DNA. Clone size and V and J calls follow TCRdb, not the original study. The sample table records fewer than 550,000 distinct CDR3 sequences; 20% of these occur just once. The ten largest clones take up 7.5% to 9.5% of the sample.

This clonotype appeared a few times. Which antigen it targets is not known. No base quality values were provided; no much bigger clone lies one nucleotide off. Material: PBMCs or a T cell subset sorted from them (not recorded which). The rearranged segments are TRBV7-2 and TRBJ2-3, with TRBD2 identical over 8 junction bases. The clonotype comes from an adult woman who had mild COVID-19 (a few samples of this study predate the infection). The sample titles of this study are shuffled in the database, so cell type and time point are left out; the donor was told from shared clones. CDR3 reads: CASSLSGAVDTQYF. The sequenced DNA: TGTGCCAGCAGCCTTAGCGGGGCGGTAGATACGCAGTATTTT.